The text below deals with one T cell receptor beta chain. This entry is derived from a study of T cell changes during pregnancy in multiple sclerosis. Sequencing used immunoSEQ multiplex PCR; TCRdb keeps in-frame clones, though not all of them. Here the sample spans roughly 80,000 clones, over 75% being singletons. The V end lost 4 bases, the J end lost 3 bases, and 4 bases lay between the germline ends. Germline V CDR1 and CDR2: SGHVS, FQNEAQ. CDR3 size: 11 residues. The chain links TRBV7-8 to TRBJ2-7; D is undetermined. This TCR was recovered from a female donor with multiple sclerosis, enrolled in a pregnancy study. The sample here was peripheral blood, taken before pregnancy. The CDR3 DNA reads TGTGCCAGCAGCTCGTACTACGAGCAGTACTTC. Translation: CASSSYYEQYF.